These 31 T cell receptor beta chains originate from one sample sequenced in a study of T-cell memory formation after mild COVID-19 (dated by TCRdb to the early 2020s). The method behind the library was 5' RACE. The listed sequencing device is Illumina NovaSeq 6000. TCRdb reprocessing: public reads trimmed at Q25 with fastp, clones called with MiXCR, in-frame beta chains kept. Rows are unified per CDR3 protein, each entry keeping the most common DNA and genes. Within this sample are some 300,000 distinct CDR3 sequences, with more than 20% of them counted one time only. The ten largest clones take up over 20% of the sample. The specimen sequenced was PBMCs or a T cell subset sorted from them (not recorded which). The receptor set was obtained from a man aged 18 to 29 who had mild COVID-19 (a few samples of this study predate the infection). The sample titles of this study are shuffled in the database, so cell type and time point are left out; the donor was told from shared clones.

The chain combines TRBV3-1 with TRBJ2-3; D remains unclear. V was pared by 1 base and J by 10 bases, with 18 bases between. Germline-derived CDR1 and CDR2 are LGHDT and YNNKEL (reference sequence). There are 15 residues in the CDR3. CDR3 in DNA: TGTGCCAGCAGCCAAGGGGATCCGGCAGCTGGTTCGCAGTATTTT. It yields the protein CASSQGDPAAGSQYF.

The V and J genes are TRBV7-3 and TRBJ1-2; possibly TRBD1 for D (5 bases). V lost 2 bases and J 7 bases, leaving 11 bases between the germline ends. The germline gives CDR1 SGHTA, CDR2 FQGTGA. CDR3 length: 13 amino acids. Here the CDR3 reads CASSLEAGSGYTF. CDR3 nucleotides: TGTGCCAGCAGCTTAGAGGCAGGGAGTGGCTACACCTTC.

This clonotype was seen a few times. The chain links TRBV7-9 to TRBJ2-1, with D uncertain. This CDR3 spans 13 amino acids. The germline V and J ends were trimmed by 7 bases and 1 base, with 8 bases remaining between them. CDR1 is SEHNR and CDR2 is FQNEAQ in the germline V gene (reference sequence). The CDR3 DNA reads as TGTGCCAGCACTCGACTGTCCTACAATGAGCAGTTCTTC. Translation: CASTRLSYNEQFF.

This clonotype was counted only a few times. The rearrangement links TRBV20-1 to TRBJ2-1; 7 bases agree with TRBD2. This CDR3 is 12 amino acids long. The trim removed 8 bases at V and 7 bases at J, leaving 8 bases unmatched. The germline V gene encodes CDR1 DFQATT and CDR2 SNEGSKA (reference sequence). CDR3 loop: CSPRGEGNEQFF. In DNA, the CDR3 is TGCAGTCCTCGGGGGGAAGGGAATGAGCAGTTCTTC.

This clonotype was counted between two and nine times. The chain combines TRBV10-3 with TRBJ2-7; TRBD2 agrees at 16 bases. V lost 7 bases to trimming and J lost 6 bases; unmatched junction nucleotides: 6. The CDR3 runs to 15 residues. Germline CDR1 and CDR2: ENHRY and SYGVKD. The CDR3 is CAIKGTSGGGSEQYF. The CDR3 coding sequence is TGTGCCATCAAAGGGACTAGCGGGGGGGGTTCCGAGCAGTACTTC.

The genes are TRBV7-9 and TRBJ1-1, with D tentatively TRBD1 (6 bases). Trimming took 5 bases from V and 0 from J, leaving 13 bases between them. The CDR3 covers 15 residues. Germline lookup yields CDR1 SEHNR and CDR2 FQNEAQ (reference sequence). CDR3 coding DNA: TGTGCCAGCAGCAAAATAACAGGGTTGAACACTGAAGCTTTCTTT. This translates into CASSKITGLNTEAFF.

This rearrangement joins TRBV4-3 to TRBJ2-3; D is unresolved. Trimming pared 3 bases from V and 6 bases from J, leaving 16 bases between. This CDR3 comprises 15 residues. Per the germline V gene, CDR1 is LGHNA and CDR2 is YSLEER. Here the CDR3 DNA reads TGCGCCAGCAGCCAGCGGTGGGCGGCGACTGATACGCAGTATTTT. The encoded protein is CASSQRWAATDTQYF.

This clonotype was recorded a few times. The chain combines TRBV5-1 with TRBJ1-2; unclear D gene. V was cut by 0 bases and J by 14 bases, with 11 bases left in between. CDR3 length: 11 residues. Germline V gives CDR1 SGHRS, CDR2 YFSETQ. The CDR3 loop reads CASSLEELITF. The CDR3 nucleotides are TGCGCCAGCAGCTTGGAGGAACTAATAACCTTC.

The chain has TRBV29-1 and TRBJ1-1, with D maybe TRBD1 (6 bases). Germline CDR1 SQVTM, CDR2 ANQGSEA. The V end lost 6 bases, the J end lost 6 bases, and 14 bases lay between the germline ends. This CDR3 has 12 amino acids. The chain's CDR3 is CSVEQGSPEAFF. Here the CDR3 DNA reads TGCAGCGTCGAACAGGGCAGCCCTGAAGCTTTCTTT.

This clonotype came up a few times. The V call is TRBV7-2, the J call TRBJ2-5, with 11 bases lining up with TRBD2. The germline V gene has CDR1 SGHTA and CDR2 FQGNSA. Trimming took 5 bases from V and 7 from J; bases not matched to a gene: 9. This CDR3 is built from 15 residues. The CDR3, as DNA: TGTGCCAGCAGCATTTGGACTAGCGGGTTACGGACCCAGTACTTC. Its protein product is CASSIWTSGLRTQYF.

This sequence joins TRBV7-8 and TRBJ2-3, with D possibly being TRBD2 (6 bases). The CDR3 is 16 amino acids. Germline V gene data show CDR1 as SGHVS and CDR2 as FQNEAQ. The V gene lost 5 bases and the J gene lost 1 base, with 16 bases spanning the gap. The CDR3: CASSVGLLSGTDTQYF. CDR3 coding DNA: TGTGCCAGCAGCGTGGGACTCCTGTCGGGCACAGATACGCAGTATTTT.

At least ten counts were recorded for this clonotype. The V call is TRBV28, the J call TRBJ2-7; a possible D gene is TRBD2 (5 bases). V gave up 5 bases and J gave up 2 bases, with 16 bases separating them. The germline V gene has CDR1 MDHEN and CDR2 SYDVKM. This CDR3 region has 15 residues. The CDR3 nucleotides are TGTGCCAGCAGTCCCCGTGGGAGAGGGACCTACGAGCAGTACGTC. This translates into CASSPRGRGTYEQYV.

In nucleotides, the CDR3 is TGTGCCAGCAAACGGCGAGAAGCTTTCTTT. Amino acid sequence: CASKRREAFF. V and J are TRBV2 and TRBJ1-1; no clear D gene. In germline, CDR1 is SNHLY, CDR2 FYNNEI. The V end was cut by 7 bases, the J end by 8 bases, with 8 bases between. The CDR3 sequence is 10 residues long.

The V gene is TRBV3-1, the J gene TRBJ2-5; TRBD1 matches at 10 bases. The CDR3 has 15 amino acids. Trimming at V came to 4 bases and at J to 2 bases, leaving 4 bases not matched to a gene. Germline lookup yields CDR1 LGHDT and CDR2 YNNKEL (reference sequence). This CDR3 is CASSLMGQGQETQYF. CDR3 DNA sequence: TGTGCCAGCAGCCTAATGGGACAGGGGCAAGAGACCCAGTACTTC.

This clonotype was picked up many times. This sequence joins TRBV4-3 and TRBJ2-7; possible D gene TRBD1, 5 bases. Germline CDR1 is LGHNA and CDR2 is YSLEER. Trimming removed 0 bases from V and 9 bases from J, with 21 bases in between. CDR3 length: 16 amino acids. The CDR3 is CASSQEPDSSPTVQYF. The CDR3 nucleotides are TGCGCCAGCAGCCAAGAGCCAGACAGTTCTCCTACTGTGCAGTACTTC.

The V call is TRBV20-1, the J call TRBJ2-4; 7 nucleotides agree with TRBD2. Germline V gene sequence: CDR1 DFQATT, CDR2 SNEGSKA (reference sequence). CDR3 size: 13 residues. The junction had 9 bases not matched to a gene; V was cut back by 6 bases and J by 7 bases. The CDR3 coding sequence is TGCAGTGCCGGTCGCCGGGGGGTGAACATTCAGTACTTC. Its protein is CSAGRRGVNIQYF.

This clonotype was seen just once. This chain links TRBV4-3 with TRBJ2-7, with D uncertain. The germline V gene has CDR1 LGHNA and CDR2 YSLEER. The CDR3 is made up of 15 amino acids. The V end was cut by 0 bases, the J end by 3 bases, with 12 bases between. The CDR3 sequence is CASSQEISLRYEQYF. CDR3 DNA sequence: TGCGCCAGCAGCCAAGAGATTAGTTTGCGCTACGAGCAGTACTTC.

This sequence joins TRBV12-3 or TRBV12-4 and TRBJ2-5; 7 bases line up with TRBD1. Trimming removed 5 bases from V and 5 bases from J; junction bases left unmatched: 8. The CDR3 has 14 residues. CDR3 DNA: TGTGCCAGCAGTCAACAGACAGGGATCGAGACCCAGTACTTC. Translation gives CASSQQTGIETQYF.

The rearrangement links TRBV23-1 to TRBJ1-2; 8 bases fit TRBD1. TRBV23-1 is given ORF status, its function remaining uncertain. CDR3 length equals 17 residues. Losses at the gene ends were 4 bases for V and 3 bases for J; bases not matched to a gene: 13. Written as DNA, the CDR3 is TGCGCCAGCAGTCGGGCGGACGGGACAGGCCTCTACTATGGCTACACCTTC. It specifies CASSRADGTGLYYGYTF.

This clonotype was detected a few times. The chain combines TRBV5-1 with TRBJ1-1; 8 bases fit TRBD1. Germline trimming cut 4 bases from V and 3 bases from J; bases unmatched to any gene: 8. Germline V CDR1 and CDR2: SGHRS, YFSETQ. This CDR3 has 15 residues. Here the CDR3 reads CASSPSDRVYTEAFF. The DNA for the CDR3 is TGCGCCAGCAGCCCATCGGACAGGGTGTACACTGAAGCTTTCTTT.

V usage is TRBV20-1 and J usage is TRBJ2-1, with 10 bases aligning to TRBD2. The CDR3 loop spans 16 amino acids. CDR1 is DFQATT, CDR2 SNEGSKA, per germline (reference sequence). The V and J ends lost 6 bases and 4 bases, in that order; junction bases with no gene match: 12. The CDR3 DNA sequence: TGCAGTGCCTACAGGGTAGCGGGGGGAGTTTACAATGAGCAGTTCTTC. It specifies CSAYRVAGGVYNEQFF.

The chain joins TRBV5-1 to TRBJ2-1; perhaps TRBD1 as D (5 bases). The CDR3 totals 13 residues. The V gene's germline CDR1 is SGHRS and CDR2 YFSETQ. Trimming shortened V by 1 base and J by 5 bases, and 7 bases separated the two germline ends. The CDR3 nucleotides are TGCGCCAGCAGCTTGCCGGACAACAATGAGCAGTTCTTC. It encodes CASSLPDNNEQFF.

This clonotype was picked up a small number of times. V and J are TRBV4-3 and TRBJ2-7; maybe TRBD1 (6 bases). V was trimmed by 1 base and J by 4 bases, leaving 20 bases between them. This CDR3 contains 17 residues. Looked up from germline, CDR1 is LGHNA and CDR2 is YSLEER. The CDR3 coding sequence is TGCGCCAGCAGCCAAGGATTCGCAGGGGCCGGCGCATACGAGCAGTACTTC. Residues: CASSQGFAGAGAYEQYF.

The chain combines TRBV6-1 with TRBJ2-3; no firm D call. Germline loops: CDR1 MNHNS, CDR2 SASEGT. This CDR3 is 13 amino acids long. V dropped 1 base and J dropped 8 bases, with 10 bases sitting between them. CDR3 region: CASSEGTTSTQYF. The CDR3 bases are TGTGCCAGCAGTGAAGGTACGACGAGTACGCAGTATTTT.

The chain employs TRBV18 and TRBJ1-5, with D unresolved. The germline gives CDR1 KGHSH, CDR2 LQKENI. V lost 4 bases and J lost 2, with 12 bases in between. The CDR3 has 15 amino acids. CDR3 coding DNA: TGTGCCAGCTCACTTTCCCAGAACGGCAATCAGCCCCAGCATTTT. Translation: CASSLSQNGNQPQHF.

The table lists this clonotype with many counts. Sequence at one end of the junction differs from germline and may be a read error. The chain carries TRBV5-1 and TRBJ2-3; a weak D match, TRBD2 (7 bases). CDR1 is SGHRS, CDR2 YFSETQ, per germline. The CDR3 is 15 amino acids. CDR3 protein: CASSLGGASTDTQYF. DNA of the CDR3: TGTGCCAGCAGTTTAGGGGGGGCTAGCACAGATACGCAGTATTTT.

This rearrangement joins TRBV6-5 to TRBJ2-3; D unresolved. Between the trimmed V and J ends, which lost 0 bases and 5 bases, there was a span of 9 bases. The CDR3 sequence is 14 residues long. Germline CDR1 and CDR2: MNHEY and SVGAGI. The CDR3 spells CASSYSSSLDTQYF. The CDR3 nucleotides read TGTGCCAGCAGTTACTCGTCTAGTTTAGATACGCAGTATTTT.

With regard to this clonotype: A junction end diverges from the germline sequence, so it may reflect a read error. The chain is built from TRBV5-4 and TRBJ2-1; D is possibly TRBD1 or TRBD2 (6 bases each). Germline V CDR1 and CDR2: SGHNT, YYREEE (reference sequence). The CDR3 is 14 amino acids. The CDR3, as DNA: TGTGACAGCAGCTTAGGGGGGACCTACAATGAGCAGTTCTTC. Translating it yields CDSSLGGTYNEQFF.

In DNA, the CDR3 is TGTGCCAGCAGTGCTGCGAGGGGGCGAGGGGATTATGGCTACACCTTC. Translating it yields CASSAARGRGDYGYTF. The genes are TRBV25-1 and TRBJ1-2; TRBD1 aligns across 7 bases. CDR3 length: 16 residues. V gave up 4 bases and J gave up 5 bases; unmatched junction bases: 13. Per germline, CDR1 MGHDK and CDR2 SYGVNS.

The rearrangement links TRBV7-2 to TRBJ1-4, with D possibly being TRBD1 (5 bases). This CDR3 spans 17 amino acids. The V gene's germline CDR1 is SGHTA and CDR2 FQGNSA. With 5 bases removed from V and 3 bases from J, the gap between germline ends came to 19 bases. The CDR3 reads CASSPRRGAGANEKLFF. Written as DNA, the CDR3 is TGTGCCAGCAGCCCGCGGAGGGGCGCGGGAGCTAATGAAAAACTGTTTTTT.

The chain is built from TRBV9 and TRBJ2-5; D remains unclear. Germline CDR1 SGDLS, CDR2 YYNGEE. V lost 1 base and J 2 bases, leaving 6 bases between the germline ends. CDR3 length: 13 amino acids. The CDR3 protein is CASSVLSQETQYF. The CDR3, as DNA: TGTGCCAGCAGCGTACTCTCTCAAGAGACCCAGTACTTC. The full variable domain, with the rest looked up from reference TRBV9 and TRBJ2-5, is DSGVTQTPKHLITATGQRVTLRCSPRSGDLSVYWYQQSLDQGLQFLIQYYNGEERAKGNILERFSAQQFPDLHSELNLSSLELGDSALYFCASSVLSQETQYFGPGTRLLVL.